This T cell receptor beta chain was sequenced during a study of identical twins. Whole-study findings and limits: Fewer insertions marked abundant cord blood beta clonotypes; young adult naive trended weakly, memory not at all. Twins' excess sharing was less marked for out-of-frame beta sequences. Potential partial confounding of zero-insertion analyses by invariant MAIT and iNKT cells was noted.

Template switching (which added a universal primer site) was used, and cDNA carried unique molecular identifiers. TCRdb re-called the 5' RACE reads through MiXCR, storing one row per CDR3 protein. Counted here are approximately 220,000 distinct CDR3 sequences, around 6.9% occurring once; the ten biggest clones make up less than 2%. Trimming took 3 bases from V and 8 from J, leaving 14 bases between them. Germline V gives CDR1 MRHNA, CDR2 SNTAGT. The CDR3 covers 14 residues. The sample holds many counts of this clonotype. Its antigen is unknown. These same data were also listed under a study on yellow fever vaccine responses in identical twins.

This TCR was sampled from a woman aged 18-29 years in good health. This chain joins TRBV6-4 and TRBJ2-1, with a possible D match to TRBD2 (6 bases). Source material: memory (CD45RO+) T cells sorted from blood. CDR3 sequence reads: CASSDSGEVDEQFF. CDR3 in DNA: TGTGCCAGCAGTGATAGTGGGGAGGTGGATGAGCAGTTCTTC.